This T cell receptor (beta chain) was retrieved from a study of metastatic and nonmetastatic thyroid tumors. About the research overall: The comparison covered peripheral blood and tumor or nodule tissue in malignant and benign thyroid patients. Study-wide points: For both blood and tumor, malignant thyroid tumors reportedly showed significantly higher TCR beta diversity than benign nodules did.

In the original analysis: CDR3 was compared across clinicopathological groups, and the resulting differences were used to build a distant-metastasis classifier for papillary thyroid cancer. MiXCR re-clonotyped the PCR reads for TCRdb. The V and J calls were not made by the authors but by TCRdb's processing. The sample comprises nearly 15,000 clones, roughly 20% of which are singletons, and roughly 14% rests with the top ten. As for this clone: Antigen specificity is unknown.

No patient had received any treatment before thyroid surgery. Unmatched junction bases numbered 7, after V lost 4 bases and J lost 2 bases. This CDR3 region has 15 residues. Germline V CDR1 and CDR2: LGHDT, YNNKEL (reference sequence). This TCR was sampled from a female donor with papillary thyroid cancer or a benign thyroid nodule (not recorded which). Some clones in this sample may be carry-over from other donors' samples. V usage is TRBV3-1 and J usage is TRBJ1-2; 7 bases match TRBD1. The sequencing sample was made of blood. CDR3 protein: CASSRGQIGNYGYTF. CDR3 nucleotides: TGTGCCAGCAGCCGGGGACAGATAGGGAACTATGGCTACACCTTC.